This T cell receptor (beta chain) was sequenced during a study of cytomegalovirus exposure and HLA in healthy donors. Study results and caveats: In vitro confirmation showed three CMV-associated chains to be CMV antigen specific. The study put 150 to 200 TCR beta chains on its list as cytomegalovirus-associated.

Both 60 Vbeta primers and 13 Jbeta primers went into the PCR. Data came from immunoSEQ multiplex PCR; TCRdb stores just in-frame clones and leaves some out. The repertoire holds about 130,000 clones, around 75% seen once, with roughly 3.5% in the top ten. As for this clone: Its antigen remains unidentified.

Germline V gives CDR1 SGHTA, CDR2 FQGTGA. This CDR3 region has 14 residues. With V trimmed by 5 bases and J by 2 bases, 4 bases remained unmatched. Healthy bone marrow donors supplied every sample. The gene calls are TRBV7-3 and TRBJ2-3; TRBD1 matches 7 bases. Sample: PBMCs. This sequence originates from a woman between 45 and 60 years old in good health and CMV-seronegative. In DNA form, the CDR3 reads TGTGCCAGCAGCAGGGGACAGATCACAGATACGCAGTATTTT. Encoded protein: CASSRGQITDTQYF.